Listed below are T cell receptor beta chains from one sample, sequenced in a study of T cell responses to AZD1222 COVID-19 vaccine. Clones were read by immunoSEQ multiplex PCR, and TCRdb kept only the in-frame ones, dropping some. Among 100,000 to 150,000 clones, around 94% were seen once, and the ten largest hold roughly 6.6%. The specimen was peripheral blood, collected on day 0 of AZD1222 vaccination. Receptors originate from an adult in good health. The CDR3 runs from the conserved cysteine through the conserved F or W. The D gene is left open where the match is weak. The listing skips clone size in some rows; elsewhere it reads once, few, many or a size class.

once	.	TRBV6-1	TRBJ2-1	CASSEAAGHYNEQFF	TGTGCCAGCAGTGAAGCAGCGGGACACTACAATGAGCAGTTCTTC
once	.	TRBV11-3	TRBJ2-3	CASSSGVSTDTQYF	TGTGCCAGCAGCTCAGGGGTGAGCACAGATACGCAGTATTTT
.	.	TRBV30	TRBJ2-7	CAWSVPGQGSSYEQYF	TGTGCCTGGAGTGTACCGGGGCAGGGGAGCTCCTACGAGCAGTACTTC
.	.	TRBV5-6	TRBJ1-4	CASSLTALNEKLFF	TGTGCCAGCAGCCTGACGGCCCTTAATGAAAAACTGTTTTTT
.	.	TRBV19	TRBJ2-1	CASSTFTYNEQFF	TGTGCCAGTAGTACATTTACCTACAATGAGCAGTTCTTC
.	TRBD2	TRBV24-1	TRBJ2-3	CATSDRPGGADTQYF	TGTGCCACCAGTGATCGCCCCGGGGGGGCAGATACGCAGTATTTT
.	TRBD2	TRBV14	TRBJ2-3	CASSRGLAGVDTQYF	TGTGCCAGCAGCCGGGGACTAGCGGGAGTGGATACGCAGTATTTT
.	.	TRBV18	TRBJ2-7	CASSPGQTGYEQYF	TGTGCCAGCTCACCAGGACAGACGGGGTACGAGCAGTACTTC
.	.	TRBV28	TRBJ1-5	CAISSFHLGRGSNQPQHF	TGTGCCATTTCTTCCTTCCATCTAGGTAGGGGGAGCAATCAGCCCCAGCATTTT
.	.	TRBV27	TRBJ2-2	CASRRTTGGVSNTGELFF	TGTGCCAGCAGGCGAACCACAGGGGGGGTTTCGAACACCGGGGAGCTGTTTTTT
.	TRBD2	TRBV18	TRBJ2-1	CASSPPGLADSNEQFF	TGTGCCAGCTCACCCCCGGGACTAGCGGACTCAAATGAGCAGTTCTTC
.	TRBD2	TRBV6-2/TRBV6-3	TRBJ2-1	CASSYSRGTSGRGSSYNEQFF	TGTGCCAGCAGTTACTCGAGAGGGACTAGCGGGAGGGGGAGCTCCTACAATGAGCAGTTCTTC
.	.	TRBV29-1	TRBJ1-1	CSVEGQLNTEAFF	TGCAGCGTTGAAGGACAGCTGAACACTGAAGCTTTCTTT
.	TRBD1	TRBV3-1/TRBV3-2	TRBJ2-7	CASSTGGYEQYF	TGTGCCAGCAGCACAGGGGGTTACGAGCAGTACTTC
once	.	TRBV29-1	TRBJ2-5	CSVKDRTGGTQYF	TGCAGCGTTAAAGATAGGACCGGGGGGACCCAGTACTTC
.	TRBD1	TRBV7-8	TRBJ2-7	CASSLGGQVGYEQYF	TGTGCCAGCAGCTTAGGGGGACAGGTCGGCTACGAGCAGTACTTC
.	TRBD1	TRBV6-5	TRBJ1-5	CAIDRGVYSNQPQHF	TGTGCCATAGACAGGGGAGTCTATAGCAATCAGCCCCAGCATTTT
.	TRBD1	TRBV28	TRBJ2-7	CASSPRGQGYEQYF	TGTGCCAGCAGCCCCCGGGGACAGGGCTACGAGCAGTACTTC
.	.	TRBV4-2	TRBJ1-2	CASSREIGQLNYGYTF	TGTGCCAGCAGCCGAGAAATCGGACAGCTTAACTATGGCTACACCTTC
once	TRBD1	TRBV6-2/TRBV6-3	TRBJ1-5	CASSYLSAGGGQPQHF	TGTGCCAGCAGTTACTTATCCGCAGGGGGCGGCCAGCCCCAGCATTTT
.	TRBD1	TRBV29-1	TRBJ2-2	CSVPQGAGELFF	TGCAGCGTTCCACAGGGGGCCGGGGAGCTGTTTTTT
.	TRBD2	TRBV20-1	TRBJ2-1	CSASSRTSGSATSYNEQFF	TGCAGTGCTAGTTCTAGGACTAGCGGGAGTGCCACCTCCTACAATGAGCAGTTCTTC
once	.	TRBV19	TRBJ2-7	CASSIVPLPSYEQYF	TGTGCCAGTAGTATAGTGCCGCTTCCCTCCTACGAGCAGTACTTC
.	TRBD2	TRBV28	TRBJ2-7	CASSSPGTSGSSYEQYF	TGTGCCAGCAGTTCACCCGGGACTAGCGGGAGTTCATACGAGCAGTACTTC
.	TRBD1	TRBV7-9	TRBJ2-2	CASSRTGFSGELFF	TGTGCCAGCAGCCGGACAGGGTTCTCCGGGGAGCTGTTTTTT
once	.	TRBV5-6	TRBJ1-2	CAGTLGGAGGYTF	TGTGCCGGGACCTTGGGGGGCGCAGGAGGCTACACCTTC
.	TRBD2	TRBV9	TRBJ2-3	CASSVVAGVGTQYF	TGTGCCAGCAGCGTAGTAGCGGGAGTGGGCACGCAGTATTTT
.	.	TRBV6-2/TRBV6-3	TRBJ1-1	CASSYIPGAKAFF	TGTGCCAGCAGTTACATTCCAGGGGCGAAAGCTTTCTTT
.	.	TRBV30	TRBJ2-7	CAWSVGPPPEQYF	TGTGCCTGGAGTGTAGGGCCTCCACCAGAGCAGTACTTC
.	TRBD2	TRBV9	TRBJ2-2	CASSVRTSGSGGELFF	TGTGCCAGCAGCGTAAGGACTAGCGGGAGCGGCGGGGAGCTGTTTTTT
.	TRBD2	TRBV5-1	TRBJ2-3	CASSLVSSGLDTQYF	TGCGCCAGCAGCTTGGTTTCTAGCGGGCTCGATACGCAGTATTTT
few	.	TRBV15	TRBJ1-1	CATSRTAFTEAFF	TGTGCCACCAGCAGAACAGCTTTTACCGAAGCTTTCTTT
.	TRBD1	TRBV6-5	TRBJ2-5	CASSPRQGRETQYF	TGTGCCAGCAGCCCACGACAGGGTCGAGAGACCCAGTACTTC
.	.	TRBV10-3	TRBJ2-1	CAISEKDPEGYNEQFF	TGTGCCATCAGTGAGAAGGATCCGGAGGGCTACAATGAGCAGTTCTTC
.	.	TRBV14	TRBJ2-2	CASSPRQSAGELFF	TGTGCCAGCAGCCCCCGACAGAGCGCCGGGGAGCTGTTTTTT
.	.	TRBV18	TRBJ1-1	CASSPRRGMGTEAFF	TGTGCCAGCTCACCCCGTAGAGGGATGGGCACTGAAGCTTTCTTT
.	TRBD1	TRBV12-5	TRBJ2-7	CASGPGTGEKKEYEQYF	TGTGCTAGTGGTCCAGGGACAGGGGAAAAGAAGGAGTACGAGCAGTACTTC
.	TRBD1	TRBV4-1	TRBJ2-7	CASSQGTGTYEQYF	TGCGCCAGCAGCCAAGGGACAGGGACCTACGAGCAGTACTTC
.	.	TRBV25-1	TRBJ2-7	CASSPSTGRDRYEQYF	TGTGCCAGCAGCCCCTCGACGGGGCGGGACCGCTACGAGCAGTACTTC
.	.	TRBV15	TRBJ2-3	CATSRDIAAPQYF	TGTGCCACCAGCAGAGATATCGCCGCGCCGCAGTATTTT
.	.	TRBV2	TRBJ2-7	CASRTDYTYEQYF	TGTGCCAGCAGGACGGACTATACCTACGAGCAGTACTTC
.	.	TRBV5-6	TRBJ2-2	CASSLVVQVDTGELFF	TGTGCCAGCAGCTTGGTCGTCCAGGTTGACACCGGGGAGCTGTTTTTT
.	.	TRBV29-1	TRBJ1-1	CSVGVRGSKTEAFF	TGCAGCGTTGGGGTTCGGGGGTCGAAAACTGAAGCTTTCTTT
.	.	TRBV7-9	TRBJ2-3	CATQGISGGTDTQYF	TGTGCCACCCAGGGGATTAGCGGCGGCACAGATACGCAGTATTTT
.	.	TRBV28	TRBJ2-1	CASSPYNEQFF	TGTGCCAGCAGCCCTTACAATGAGCAGTTCTTC
.	.	TRBV14	TRBJ1-6	CASSQGSPMLYNSPLHF	TGTGCCAGCAGCCAAGGTAGCCCGATGCTCTATAATTCACCCCTCCACTTT
.	TRBD1	TRBV5-1	TRBJ2-7	CASSLAQGAGEQYF	TGCGCCAGCAGCTTGGCGCAGGGGGCAGGGGAGCAGTACTTC
.	.	TRBV23-1	TRBJ2-3	CASSQSERGILGTQYF	TGCGCCAGCAGTCAATCTGAGCGAGGGATCTTGGGTACGCAGTATTTT